Following are 4 T cell receptor beta chains from one sample sequenced in a study of cytomegalovirus exposure and HLA in healthy donors. The PCR ran on 60 Vbeta and 13 Jbeta primers. Generated by immunoSEQ multiplex PCR, the TCRdb table keeps only in-frame clones and is missing some. The sample gives some 150,000 clones, over 60% of which show up once; about 2.3% is in the top ten. Sequencing was carried out using PBMCs. All receptors derive from a woman aged 45 to 65 in good health and CMV-seronegative.

This chain connects TRBV4-2 to TRBJ2-2; 11 nucleotides agree with TRBD1. The CDR3 totals 16 residues. V was clipped by 1 base and J by 6 bases; unmatched bases: 4. Germline CDR1 reads LGHNA; CDR2 reads YNFKEQ. The CDR3 nucleotides are TGTGCCAGCAGCCAAGTCTGGACAGGGGGCCCCGGGGAGCTGTTTTTT. Translating gives CASSQVWTGGPGELFF.

V is TRBV2 and J is TRBJ1-1; D unclear. V was trimmed by 2 bases and J by 6 bases, leaving 13 bases between them. CDR3 length: 14 amino acids. Per germline, CDR1 SNHLY and CDR2 FYNNEI. The CDR3 bases are TGTGCCAGCAGTGAACCCCAAAACAACGCTGAAGCTTTCTTT. Its protein is CASSEPQNNAEAFF.

The rearrangement uses TRBV11-2 and TRBJ2-7; 8 bases match TRBD2. V shed 3 bases, J shed 3 bases, and the junction held 4 bases outside the gene matches. This CDR3 has 14 amino acids. The germline gives CDR1 SGHAT, CDR2 FQNNGV. CDR3 residues: CASSFSGSGYEQYF. In DNA form, the CDR3 reads TGTGCCAGCAGCTTCAGCGGGAGCGGCTACGAGCAGTACTTC.

This chain links TRBV4-3 with TRBJ2-3; 8 nucleotides line up with TRBD2. The CDR3 sequence is 17 residues long. J lost 2 bases, V lost 0 bases, and 7 bases had no gene match. CDR1 and CDR2 from the germline V gene are LGHNA and YSLEER. The CDR3 DNA sequence: TGCGCCAGCAGCCAAGAGTTAAGCGGGGGAAACACAGATACGCAGTATTTT. It is translated as CASSQELSGGNTDTQYF.